Each of the 13 T cell receptor beta chains below was sequenced from the same sample in a study of neurological immune-mediated disorders. TCRdb independently ran MiXCR on the 5' RACE reads; one entry per CDR3 protein. Of 55,000 to 85,000 distinct CDR3 sequences in the sample, approximately 3.4% were seen once. Material: PBMCs. The receptors were gathered from a woman between 45 and 60 years old with multiple sclerosis.

With respect to this clonotype: This may arise from a read error, as a much more abundant clone is one base away. This is likely a read error, given that the CDR3 carries no conserved phenylalanine or tryptophan at its end. The V and J genes are TRBV5-1 and TRBJ2-5; tentatively, D is TRBD2 (7 bases). This CDR3 spans 14 amino acids. Trimming left V 4 bases short and J 5 bases short, with 15 bases between. Germline-derived CDR1 and CDR2 are SGHRS and YFSETQ. The CDR3: CASSQGGVVETQYV. Here the CDR3 DNA reads TGCGCCAGCAGCCAAGGGGGGGTTGTCGAGACCCAGTACGTC.

This clonotype was observed at least ten times. The chain employs TRBV5-1 and TRBJ2-7; possible D gene TRBD1, 5 bases. CDR3 length: 14 amino acids. V dropped 0 bases and J dropped 1 base, with 8 bases sitting between them. In germline, CDR1 is SGHRS, CDR2 YFSETQ. In DNA form, the CDR3 reads TGCGCCAGCAGCTTGGGCAGGGCGTCCTACGAGCAGTACTTC. This translates into CASSLGRASYEQYF.

This clonotype was observed at least ten times. V gene TRBV20-1 combines with J gene TRBJ1-1; 8 bases align to TRBD1. This CDR3 is 13 amino acids long. Germline CDR1 DFQATT, CDR2 SNEGSKA (reference sequence). The V segment lost 6 bases and the J segment 2 bases; nucleotides outside the gene matches: 5. CDR3 nucleotide sequence: TGCAGTGCCAACGACAGGGGTAACACTGAAGCTTTCTTT. It translates to CSANDRGNTEAFF.

This clonotype was recorded many times. The chain recombines TRBV4-3 with TRBJ2-2; TRBD2 aligns across 7 bases. This CDR3 has 14 residues. V was clipped by 1 base and J by 4 bases; unmatched bases: 0. Germline V CDR1 and CDR2: LGHNA, YSLEER. CDR3 region: CASSQGGGTGELFF. The CDR3 DNA is TGCGCCAGCAGCCAAGGGGGGGGCACCGGGGAGCTGTTTTTT.

This clonotype was detected ten times or more. The gene calls are TRBV12-3 or TRBV12-4 and TRBJ1-2; 7 bases map to TRBD1. With 5 bases clipped from V and 3 bases from J, the junction kept 12 bases outside the gene matches. This CDR3 region has 16 residues. The CDR3 protein is CASSPYRTGGDYGYTF. The CDR3 nucleotides read TGTGCCAGCAGTCCTTATAGGACAGGAGGGGACTATGGCTACACCTTC.

As for this clonotype: A much larger clone lies one base from this, so it may be a read error. The chain links TRBV5-8 to TRBJ1-5; 7 bases fit TRBD1. CDR1 and CDR2 from the germline V gene are SGHTS and YDEGEE. The CDR3 totals 16 residues. The CDR3 is CASSFSNRGSNQHQHF. The CDR3 DNA reads TGTGCCAGCAGCTTTTCGAACAGGGGTAGCAATCAGCACCAGCATTTT.

This clonotype appeared many times. The V call is TRBV18, the J call TRBJ2-6; D uncertain. Germline V gene lookup returns CDR1 KGHSH and CDR2 LQKENI. The CDR3 contains 18 residues. Trimming cost V 6 bases and J 1 base, with 19 bases left between them. CDR3: CASSAGVAVSSGANVLTF. The CDR3, as DNA: TGTGCCAGCTCCGCAGGAGTGGCAGTAAGTTCTGGGGCCAACGTCCTGACTTTC.

This clonotype was observed at least ten times. The CDR3 nucleotides are TGTGCCAGCAGTTACTCCCGGGGGGGCACTGAAGCTTTCTTT. Protein sequence: CASSYSRGGTEAFF. The chain carries TRBV6-5 and TRBJ1-1, with D perhaps TRBD1 (5 bases). This CDR3 has 14 amino acids. Trimming removed 0 bases at V and 4 bases at J, with 9 bases between. Germline CDR1 is MNHEY and CDR2 is SVGAGI.

This clonotype has at least ten counts. This rearrangement joins TRBV7-2 to TRBJ2-3; TRBD2 might be the D (7 bases). The CDR3 is 17 amino acids. Germline assignment: CDR1 SGHTA and CDR2 FQGNSA. The V gene lost 2 bases and the J gene lost 4 bases, with 19 bases spanning the gap. The CDR3 protein is CASSLQGGTTPADTQYF. In DNA, the CDR3 is TGTGCCAGCAGCTTACAAGGGGGGACTACCCCCGCAGATACGCAGTATTTT.

This clonotype has a count of ten or more. The rearrangement links TRBV7-2 to TRBJ1-4; no clear D gene. CDR1 is SGHTA and CDR2 is FQGNSA in the germline V gene. The CDR3 covers 15 residues. With 1 base removed from V and 4 bases from J, the gap between germline ends came to 10 bases. The DNA of the CDR3 is TGTGCCAGCAGCTTAGGCGGGGTTATTAATGAAAAACTGTTTTTT. As protein: CASSLGGVINEKLFF.

This clonotype has ten or more counts. J is TRBJ1-5 and V is TRBV12-3 or TRBV12-4; D is possibly TRBD1 (6 bases). Trimming stripped 3 bases from V and 1 base from J, with 13 bases between. This CDR3 comprises 16 residues. CDR3 DNA: TGTGCCAGCAGTTTCCGTTCAGGGGCGAGCAATCAGCCCCAGCATTTT. Residues: CASSFRSGASNQPQHF.

This clonotype was picked up many times. CDR3 nucleotides: TGTGCCAGCAGATCGGCTAGCGGGAGCTACGAGCAGTACTTC. Amino acids: CASRSASGSYEQYF. The V call is TRBV6-1, the J call TRBJ2-7; 10 nucleotides align to TRBD2. CDR3 length equals 14 residues. Germline trimming cut 6 bases from V and 3 bases from J; bases unmatched to any gene: 5. Germline lookup yields CDR1 MNHNS and CDR2 SASEGT.

This clonotype showed up many times. At one boundary the junction diverges from the germline segment, which might be a read error. The chain carries TRBV7-2 and TRBJ2-4; 10 bases are shared with TRBD1. Germline CDR1 reads SGHTA; CDR2 reads FQGNSA. The CDR3 totals 13 residues. The CDR3 nucleotides read TGTGCCAGCAGCTCAGGACAGGGGGACATTCGGTACTTC. It codes for CASSSGQGDIRYF.